The clone carrying this TCR beta chain appeared a single time. The source of the sample is a study of blood T cell repertoires in COVID-19. Across the study: Sources were T cells, B-cell-depleted T cells, or PBMCs; the material itself was cDNA or gDNA.

V lost 4 bases to trimming and J lost 0 bases, with 10 bases between them. The CDR3 has 15 amino acids. Authors' processing steps: From reference gene primer amplification, estimates of nucleated cell counts were derived. Profiled with immunoSEQ multiplex PCR; TCRdb holds only in-frame clones, not every one. For V, J and clone size, that table is used; D and trimming come from the DNA. The sample records more than 100,000 clones, approximately 81% being singletons. The chain is built from TRBV23-1 and TRBJ1-3; perhaps TRBD1 as D (6 bases). TRBV23-1 is an ORF, and what it does is uncertain. The TCR originated in a woman aged 30 to 39 who had recovered from COVID-19. Source material: peripheral blood. This CDR3 is CASSLRQDSGNTIYF. CDR3 DNA: TGCGCCAGCAGTCTCCGACAGGACTCTGGAAACACCATATATTTT.